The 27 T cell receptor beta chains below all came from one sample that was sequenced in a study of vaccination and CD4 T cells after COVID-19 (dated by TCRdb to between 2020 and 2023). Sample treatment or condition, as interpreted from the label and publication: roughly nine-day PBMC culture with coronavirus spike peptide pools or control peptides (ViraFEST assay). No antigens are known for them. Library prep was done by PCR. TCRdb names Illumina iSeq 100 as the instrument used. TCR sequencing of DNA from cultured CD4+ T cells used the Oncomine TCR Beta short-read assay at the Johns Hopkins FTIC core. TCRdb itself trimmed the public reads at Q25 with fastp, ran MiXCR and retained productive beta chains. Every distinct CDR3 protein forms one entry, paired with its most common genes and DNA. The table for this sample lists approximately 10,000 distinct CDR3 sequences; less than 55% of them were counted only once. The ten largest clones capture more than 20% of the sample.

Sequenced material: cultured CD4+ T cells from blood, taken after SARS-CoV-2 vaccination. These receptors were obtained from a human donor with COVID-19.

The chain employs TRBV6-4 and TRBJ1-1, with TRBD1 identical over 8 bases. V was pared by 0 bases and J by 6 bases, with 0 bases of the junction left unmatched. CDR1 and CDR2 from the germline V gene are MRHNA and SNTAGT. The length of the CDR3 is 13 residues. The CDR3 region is CASSDSQGAEAFF. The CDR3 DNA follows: TGTGCCAGCAGTGACTCACAGGGGGCTGAAGCTTTCTTT.

The CDR3 DNA sequence: TGTGCCACCAGCAGAGAAGGGCAGGGGGTTTCCTACGAGCAGTACTTC. It codes for CATSREGQGVSYEQYF. The rearrangement links TRBV15 to TRBJ2-7; 7 bases line up with TRBD1. The CDR3 totals 16 residues. The germline V gene encodes CDR1 LNHNV and CDR2 YYDKDF (reference sequence). J was trimmed by 1 base and V by 0 bases; bases with no gene match: 6.

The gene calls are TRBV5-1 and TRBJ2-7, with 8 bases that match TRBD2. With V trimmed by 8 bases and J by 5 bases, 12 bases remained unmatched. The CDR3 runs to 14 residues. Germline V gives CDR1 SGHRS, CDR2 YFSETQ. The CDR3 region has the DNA TGCGCCAGTCGCCCGGGGGGGGGGGCGGACGAGCAGTACTTC. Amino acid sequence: CASRPGGGADEQYF.

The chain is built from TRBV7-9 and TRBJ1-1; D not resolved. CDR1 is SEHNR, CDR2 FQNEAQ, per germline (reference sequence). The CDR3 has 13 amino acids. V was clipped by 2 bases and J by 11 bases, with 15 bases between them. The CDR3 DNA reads TGTGCCAGCAGCTTAAGGGTGGGTGGTGTGGCTTTCTTT. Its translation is CASSLRVGGVAFF.

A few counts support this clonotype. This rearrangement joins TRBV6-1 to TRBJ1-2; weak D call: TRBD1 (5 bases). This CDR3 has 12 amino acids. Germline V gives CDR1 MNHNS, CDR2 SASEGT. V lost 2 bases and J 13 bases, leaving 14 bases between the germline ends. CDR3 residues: CASSERSGGSTF. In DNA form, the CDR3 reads TGTGCCAGCAGTGAACGGTCGGGGGGGTCCACCTTC.

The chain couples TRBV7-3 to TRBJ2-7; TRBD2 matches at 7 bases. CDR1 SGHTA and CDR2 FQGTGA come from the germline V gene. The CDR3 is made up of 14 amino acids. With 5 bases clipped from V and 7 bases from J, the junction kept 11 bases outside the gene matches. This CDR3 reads CASSPGGGSGEQYF. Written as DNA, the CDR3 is TGTGCCAGCAGCCCCGGGGGAGGGTCGGGAGAGCAGTACTTC.

The CDR3 region is CASSVVGQGNSPLHF. The CDR3 DNA reads as TGTGCCAGCAGTGTTGTGGGACAGGGAAATTCACCCCTCCACTTT. V is TRBV6-4 and J is TRBJ1-6, with 9 positions matching TRBD1. Germline V gene sequence: CDR1 MRHNA, CDR2 SNTAGT. This CDR3 comprises 15 residues. V dropped 4 bases and J dropped 7; count of bases not matched to a gene: 5.

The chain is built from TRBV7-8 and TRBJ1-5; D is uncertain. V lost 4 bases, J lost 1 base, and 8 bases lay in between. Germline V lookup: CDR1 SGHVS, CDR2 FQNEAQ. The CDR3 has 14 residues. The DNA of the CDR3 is TGTGCCAGCAGCTCTTTCGTGAGCAATCAGCCCCAGCATTTT. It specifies CASSSFVSNQPQHF.

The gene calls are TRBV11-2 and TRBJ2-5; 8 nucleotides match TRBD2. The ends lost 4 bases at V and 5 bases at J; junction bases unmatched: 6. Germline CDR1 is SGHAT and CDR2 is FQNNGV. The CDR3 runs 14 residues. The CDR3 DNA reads TGTGCCAGCAGCTCCCCGGGGGGGCTGGAGACCCAGTACTTC. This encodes CASSSPGGLETQYF.

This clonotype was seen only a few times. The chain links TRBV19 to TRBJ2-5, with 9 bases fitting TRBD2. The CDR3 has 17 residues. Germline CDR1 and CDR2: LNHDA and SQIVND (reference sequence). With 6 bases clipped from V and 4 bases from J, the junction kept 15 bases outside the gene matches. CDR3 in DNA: TGTGCCAGTAGAGGGGGCGGGGGGGATCGCTTTGCAGAGACCCAGTACTTC. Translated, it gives CASRGGGGDRFAETQYF.

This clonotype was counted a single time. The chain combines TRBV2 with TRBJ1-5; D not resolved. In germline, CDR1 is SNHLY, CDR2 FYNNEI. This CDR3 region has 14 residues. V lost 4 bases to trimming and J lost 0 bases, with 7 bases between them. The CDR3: CASSGQNSNQPQHF. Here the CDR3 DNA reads TGTGCCAGCAGTGGCCAGAATAGCAATCAGCCCCAGCATTTT.

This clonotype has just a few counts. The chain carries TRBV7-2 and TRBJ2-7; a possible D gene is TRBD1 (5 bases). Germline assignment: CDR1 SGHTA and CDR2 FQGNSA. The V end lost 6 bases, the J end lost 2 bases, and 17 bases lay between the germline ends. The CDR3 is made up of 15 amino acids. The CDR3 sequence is CASRLGALPPYEQYF. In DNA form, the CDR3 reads TGTGCCAGCAGGCTAGGGGCATTACCTCCCTACGAGCAGTACTTC.

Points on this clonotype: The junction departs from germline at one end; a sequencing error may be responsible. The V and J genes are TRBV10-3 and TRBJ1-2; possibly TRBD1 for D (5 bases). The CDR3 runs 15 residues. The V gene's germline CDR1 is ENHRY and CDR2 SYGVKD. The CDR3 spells CAINEVGRWSSGYTF. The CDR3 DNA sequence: TGTGCCATCAATGAGGTGGGGCGGTGGTCTTCTGGCTACACCTTC.

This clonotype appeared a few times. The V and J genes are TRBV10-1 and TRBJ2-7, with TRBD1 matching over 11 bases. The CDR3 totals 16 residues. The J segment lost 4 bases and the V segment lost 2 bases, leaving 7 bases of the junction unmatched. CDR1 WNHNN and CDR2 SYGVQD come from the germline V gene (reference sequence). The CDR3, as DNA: TGCGCCAGCAGTGAGGGACAGGGGGCAGTCGGGTACGAGCAGTACTTC. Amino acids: CASSEGQGAVGYEQYF.

The CDR3 reads CASSILSYEQYF. CDR3 bases: TGTGCCAGTTCGATCCTCTCCTACGAGCAGTACTTC. The chain is built from TRBV28 and TRBJ2-7; D unresolved. Germline CDR1 MDHEN, CDR2 SYDVKM. Trimming stripped 9 bases from V and 0 bases from J, with 9 bases between. The CDR3 runs 12 residues.

CDR3 region: CASSGGGGAVETQYF. The CDR3 nucleotides read TGTGCCAGCAGTGGAGGCGGGGGGGCCGTCGAGACCCAGTACTTC. The chain uses TRBV6-1 and TRBJ2-5, with 9 bases matching TRBD2. This CDR3 region has 15 residues. Losses at the gene ends were 4 bases for V and 5 bases for J; bases not matched to a gene: 8. In germline, CDR1 is MNHNS, CDR2 SASEGT.

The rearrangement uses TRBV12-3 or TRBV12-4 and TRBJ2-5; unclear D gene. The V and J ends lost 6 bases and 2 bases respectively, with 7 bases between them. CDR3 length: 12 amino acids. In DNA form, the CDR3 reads TGTGCCAGCAGCCCACTACAAGAGACCCAGTACTTC. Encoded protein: CASSPLQETQYF.

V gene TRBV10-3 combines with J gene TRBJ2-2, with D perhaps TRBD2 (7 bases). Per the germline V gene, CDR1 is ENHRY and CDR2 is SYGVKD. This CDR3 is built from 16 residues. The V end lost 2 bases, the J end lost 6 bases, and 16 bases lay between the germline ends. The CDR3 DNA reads TGTGCCATCAGTGAGCGGGGGGCTTTAGTTGCCGGGGAGCTGTTTTTT. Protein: CAISERGALVAGELFF.

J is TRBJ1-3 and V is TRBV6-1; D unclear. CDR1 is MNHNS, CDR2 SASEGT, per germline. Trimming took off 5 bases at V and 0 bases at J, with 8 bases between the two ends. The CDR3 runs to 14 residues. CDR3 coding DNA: TGTGCCAGCAGTCAGGTGTTCTCTGGAAACACCATATATTTT. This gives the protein CASSQVFSGNTIYF.

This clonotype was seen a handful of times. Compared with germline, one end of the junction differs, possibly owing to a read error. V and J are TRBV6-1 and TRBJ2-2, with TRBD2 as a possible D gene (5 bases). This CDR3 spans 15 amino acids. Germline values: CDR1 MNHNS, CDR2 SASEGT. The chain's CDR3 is CASETGRANTGELSF. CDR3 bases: TGTGCCAGCGAAACGGGGAGAGCGAACACCGGGGAGCTGTCTTTT.

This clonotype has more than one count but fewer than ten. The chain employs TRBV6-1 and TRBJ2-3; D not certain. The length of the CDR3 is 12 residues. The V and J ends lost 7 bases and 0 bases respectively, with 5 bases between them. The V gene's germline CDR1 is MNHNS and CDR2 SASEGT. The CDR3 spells CASKGSTDTQYF. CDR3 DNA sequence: TGTGCCAGCAAGGGCAGCACAGATACGCAGTATTTT.

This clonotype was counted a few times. The chain's CDR3 is CASSPQAGAITGELFF. DNA for the CDR3: TGTGCCAGCAGTCCTCAAGCGGGGGCGATCACCGGGGAGCTGTTTTTT. The chain couples TRBV28 to TRBJ2-2, with TRBD2 matching over 8 bases. This CDR3 comprises 16 residues. The germline CDR1 and CDR2 sequences are MDHEN and SYDVKM. Trimming at V came to 5 bases and at J to 4 bases, leaving 9 bases not matched to a gene.

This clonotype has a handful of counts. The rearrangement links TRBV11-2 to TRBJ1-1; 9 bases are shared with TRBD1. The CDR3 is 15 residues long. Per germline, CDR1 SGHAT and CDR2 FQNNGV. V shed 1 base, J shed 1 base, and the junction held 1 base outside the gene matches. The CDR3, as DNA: TGTGCCAGCAGCTTAGGGGGACAGGGGAACACTGAAGCTTTCTTT. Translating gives CASSLGGQGNTEAFF.

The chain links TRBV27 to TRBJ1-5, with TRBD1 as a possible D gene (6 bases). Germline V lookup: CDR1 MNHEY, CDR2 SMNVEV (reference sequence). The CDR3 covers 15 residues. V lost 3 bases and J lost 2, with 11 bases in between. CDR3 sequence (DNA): TGTGCCAGCAGTTTTTACAGGGAGCGCAATCAGCCCCAGCATTTT. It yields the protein CASSFYRERNQPQHF.

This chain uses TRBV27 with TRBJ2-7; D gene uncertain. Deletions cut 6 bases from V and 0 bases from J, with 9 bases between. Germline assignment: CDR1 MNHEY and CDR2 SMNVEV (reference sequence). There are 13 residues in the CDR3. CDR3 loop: CASRGSGSYEQYF. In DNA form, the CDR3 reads TGTGCCAGCAGAGGATCTGGCTCCTACGAGCAGTACTTC.

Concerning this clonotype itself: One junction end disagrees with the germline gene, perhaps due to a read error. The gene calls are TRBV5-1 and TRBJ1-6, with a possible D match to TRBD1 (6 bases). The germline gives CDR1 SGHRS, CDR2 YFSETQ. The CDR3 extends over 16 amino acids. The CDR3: CASSDTGTNYNSPPHF. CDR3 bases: TGCGCCAGCAGCGATACCGGGACAAACTATAATTCACCCCCCCACTTT.

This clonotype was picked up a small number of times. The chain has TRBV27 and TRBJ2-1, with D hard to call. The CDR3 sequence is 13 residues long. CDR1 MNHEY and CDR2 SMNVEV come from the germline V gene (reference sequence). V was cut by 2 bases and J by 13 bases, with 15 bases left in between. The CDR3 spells CASSLNSELKQFF. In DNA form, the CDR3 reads TGTGCCAGCAGTTTAAATTCAGAATTGAAACAGTTCTTC.